This TCR beta chain appears in the sequencing data of a study of cytomegalovirus exposure and HLA in healthy donors (dated by TCRdb to the late 2010s). For the wider study: An earlier analysis of about 530 of the donors reported under 300 Gb of sequence data and some 110 million unique TCR beta sequences obtained from some 200 million T cells. An early release that covered around 590 HLA-typed donors contained about 300 gigabases of sequencing data and 75 million to 100 million unique TCR sequences. The genetic ancestry cluster associated with self-reported Caucasian donors included roughly four fifths of the 300 to 450 genotyped donors. The study aimed to test whether signatures of past pathogen exposure could be identified by cataloging public T cell receptors. The T cell repertoires of 550 to 850 subjects were profiled by immunosequencing and related to cytomegalovirus serostatus. Besides the first cohort of 666 subjects, a separate validation cohort made up of over a hundred different subjects was used. To predict cytomegalovirus infection status, the study combined high-throughput TCR immunosequencing, statistical association of individual TCRs with disease status, and machine learning. A later analysis re-examined previously published TCR beta repertoires from 500 to 700 donors and added high-resolution HLA genotyping to investigate patterns of TCR occurrence. Rather than using new phenotypic data, the later analysis identified candidate immune exposures from TCR beta sequences and from how often those sequences occurred across donors. In an earlier analysis of 500 to 650 of the donors, high-throughput TCR beta sequencing was used to judge whether each TCR beta V gene segment behaved as functional or pseudogenic. Donor age, sex, ethnicity and CMV serostatus were collected together with the repertoire data. A later genetic analysis took genome-wide SNP genotypes for about 65% of the 666 donors and used that subset as a discovery cohort. Every discovery cohort repertoire had been produced on one sequencing platform. Both class I and class II loci were covered by HLA typing, at four-digit resolution. Typing coverage varied by locus: roughly 629-640 donors for A, B, C, DRB1 and DQB1; more than 500 for DQA1; more than 600 for DPA1; roughly 450 for DPB1. Roughly five DR-DQ haplotypes were handled as single units for association and clustering because linkage in the cohort was strong. Across some 400 genotyped donors of the cohort, an average of about 250,000 unique TCR beta nucleotide sequences per donor were sequenced, and 15% to 20% of those sequences were non-productive.

The cohort consisted of 600 to 700 healthy bone marrow donors. At the time of sampling, all cohort members were nominally healthy, though unrecorded immune exposures were likely present. Of the 670 or so cohort members, 250 to 300 had positive CMV serostatus and approximately 360 had negative CMV serostatus, and CMV serostatus was not recorded for the donor. Each donor provided a peripheral blood sample, and peripheral blood mononuclear cells were used for TCR beta sequencing. The Qiagen DNeasy Blood Extraction Kit was used to extract genomic DNA from the blood cell samples. On the study overall, not on this receptor specifically: Compared with equally common non-associated chains, HLA-associated TCR beta chains in a later analysis were more clonally expanded and had lower generation probabilities. Linkage disequilibrium might explain the correlated functional status among segregating V segments, but an unknown experimental factor could not be ruled out. The authors suggested that the approach could potentially be extended to other disease states and immunological phenotypes. Compared with the approximately 670-donor mean, donors in an Asian-associated ancestry cluster had fewer N-insertions in productive TCRs, according to a later genetic analysis. Specific HLA alleles were associated with 16,951 TCR beta sequences at a false discovery rate of 0.05 in a later analysis. A later analysis reported that several top co-occurrence clusters appeared linked to parvovirus B19, influenza, CMV and Epstein-Barr virus. Because HLA typing was missing for some donors at each locus, association tests included only the typed subset. Because counts were too low, about 17 rarely observed V segments, including chromosome 9 orphons, were excluded from the earlier analysis of 587 of the donors. In this cohort, only TCR beta chains were sequenced, and detectable features were limited by the absence of alpha or paired-chain data. In a later analysis, the rate of TCR association differed among HLA loci, with DRB1 alleles having the most associated TCRs and HLA-C alleles having the fewest. The presence/absence analyses assumed that sequencing depth was roughly uniform across donors, and that assumption may not be true. Cytomegalovirus status was reported to be diagnosed by the classifier with high specificity and sensitivity in both the original and validation cohorts. CMV serostatus was the only immune exposure information available for the cohort. Because the 87-base-pair reads could not distinguish some IMGT-functional V segments, including TRBV6-2 and TRBV6-3, those segments were excluded. In an earlier analysis of 587 of the donors, most TCR beta V segments were observed in productive rearrangements about 87% or about 30% of the time, broadly matching IMGT annotations. In a later genetic analysis, a missense DCLRE1C variant was associated with V-gene and J-gene trimming of TCR beta chains, and the association was replicated in an independent cohort. The sequencing pipeline was judged likely to have produced a cluster of highly shared sequence variants as a technical artifact. A further reported finding was that TCR beta sequences accurately predicted the HLA-A and HLA-B alleles for most subjects in the first cohort. The study gave a list of 150 to 200 TCR beta chains associated with cytomegalovirus. Strong co-occurrence of HLA alleles, especially DR and DQ, made assigning TCR associations to individual alleles difficult. While some public TCRs were present in many individuals, most TCR sequences turned up only very rarely across donors. A later analysis found that most CMV-associated TCR beta chains appeared HLA-restricted, with HLA associations seemingly driven largely by CMV exposure. In vitro tests confirmed that a few of the cytomegalovirus-associated TCR beta chains recognize cytomegalovirus antigens.

A note on this clone: What this receptor recognizes is not known. Per-base qualities were not stored, and no clone one base away is much larger.

Receptor amplification or capture employed the immunoSEQ multiplex PCR assay. For the multiplex PCR, a mixture combining 60 forward primers for TCR Vbeta segments and 13 reverse primers for TCR Jbeta segments was used. The CDR3 region of rearranged TCR beta genes was amplified from genomic DNA with a multiplex PCR assay. On the Illumina HiSeq System, the amplified TCR beta libraries were sequenced as 87-base-pair reads. Under the source paper's analysis protocol: In a later analysis, tens of millions of unique TCR beta chains were counted across the 500 to 850 repertoires, and about 10 million of these chains were shared by at least two donors. Raw reads were error-corrected and collapsed into unique sequences with a nearest-neighbor algorithm that merged closely related sequences to remove PCR and sequencing errors. V, D and J gene segments were assigned by aligning CDR3 sequences to IMGT reference sequences. For a sequence to be retained, a match of at least six nucleotides was required to both a V gene segment and a J gene segment. Rearrangements were classified as productive when the CDR3 lacked stop codons and remained in frame with V and J, and all other rearrangements were classified as non-productive. CDR3 was defined according to IMGT convention as the region running from the second conserved V-encoded cysteine to the conserved J-encoded phenylalanine. Sequences without an unambiguous match to a single V gene segment were excluded from the earlier analysis of a few hundred of the donors. In an earlier analysis of almost 600 of the donors, a V segment was called functional when productive rearrangements were above 56.7%, and segregating when the standard deviation between donors exceeded 5%. To diagnose cytomegalovirus status from the catalog of TCR beta chain sequences, a statistical classification framework was built. A later analysis assigned V and J genes by comparing TCR nucleotide sequences with IMGT/GENE-DB human TR gene sequences. A later analysis assigned CDR3 sequences and most-parsimonious VDJ recombination scenarios with the TCRdist pipeline. In a later analysis, each TCR beta chain was defined by its CDR3 amino acid sequence together with its V-gene family, and reads without a unique V-gene family were excluded. As a way to deal with suspected cross-contamination and a sequencing artifact, a later analysis dropped 640 or so nucleotide sequences that were highly shared and had low generation probability. In a later analysis, a clonal expansion index for each public chain was calculated from normalized within-repertoire ranks of inferred template counts. In a later analysis, generation probabilities were computed with a VDJ recombination model fitted to out-of-frame rearrangements, and the resulting probabilities were checked against IGoR. A later analysis scored TCR-TCR, TCR-HLA and TCR-CMV co-occurrence with hypergeometric tests, applying a repertoire-size bias correction to TCR pairs. In a later analysis, false discovery rates were estimated by permuting HLA or CMV assignments 20 times. In a later analysis, co-occurring TCRs were grouped with DBSCAN, and TCRdist sequence similarity was added when clustering was performed within HLA-allele-positive subsets. For co-occurrence clustering, repertoires with fewer than 30,000 or more than 120,000 public chains were excluded, along with five repertoires with anomalous nucleotide sharing. Drawn from immuneACCESS, this table holds only the in-frame rearrangements with V and J called that TCRdb kept. Clones are partly lost; checked studies trace under half to an unresolved V gene and leave the rest unexplained. Clone size and the V and J calls come from that table; the DNA yielded D and trimming. The sample data list roughly 130,000 clones, and around 83% of these were observed just once. Just over 1% of the sample rests with the top ten.

The germline V gene (reference sequence) supplies CDR1 LNHNV and CDR2 YYDKDF. The trim is 2 bases for V and 0 bases for J, with a gap of 17 bases between the germline ends. The CDR3 covers 18 residues, taking in both the cysteine and the phenylalanine. Just the 54-base CDR3 DNA is kept, in frame starting at base 1. Material: PBMCs. This clonotype was obtained from a human donor in good health. The chain uses TRBV15 and TRBJ1-3; matching of 5 bases hints at TRBD1 as the D gene. The encoded CDR3 is CATSRFVGGKASGNTIYF. At the DNA level, the sequence is TGTGCCACCAGCAGATTCGTCGGGGGGAAGGCCTCTGGAAACACCATATATTTT.